This entry lists 10 T cell receptor beta chains sequenced from one sample in a study of T cell responses to AZD1222 COVID-19 vaccine (dated by TCRdb to the early 2020s). Receptor libraries were prepared by the immunoSEQ multiplex PCR assay. TCRdb re-hosts the immuneACCESS table, in-frame sequences only. Its copies lack some clones; in the studies checked, an unresolved V gene accounts for under half of them, and the cause for the rest is not known. This sample holds 150,000 to 200,000 clones; 94% were observed only once. Roughly 10% of the sample lies in the top ten. Per the publication, the time point label means: baseline before first vaccination. The sample consisted of peripheral blood, taken on day 0 of AZD1222 vaccination. All receptors come from an adult in good health.

The chain uses TRBV14 and TRBJ1-6; D unresolved. The CDR3 has 13 residues. Trimming removed 5 bases from V and 4 bases from J, with 6 bases in between. Per germline, CDR1 SGHDN and CDR2 FVKESK. The CDR3 DNA is TGTGCCAGCAGCAACCTATATAATTCACCCCTCCACTTT. Protein: CASSNLYNSPLHF.

This rearrangement joins TRBV6-1 to TRBJ2-2; possibly TRBD2 for D (6 bases). The CDR3 runs to 16 residues. The V end lost 1 base, the J end lost 0 bases, and 9 bases lay between the germline ends. Germline V lookup: CDR1 MNHNS, CDR2 SASEGT. The CDR3 sequence: CASSEVQRANTGELFF. The CDR3, as DNA: TGTGCCAGCAGTGAAGTGCAGCGGGCGAACACCGGGGAGCTGTTTTTT.

The chain joins TRBV2 to TRBJ1-2, with D possibly TRBD1 on 6 matching bases. Trimming left V 8 bases short and J 6 bases short, with 13 bases between. The germline V gene has CDR1 SNHLY and CDR2 FYNNEI. The CDR3 totals 12 residues. CDR3 coding DNA: TGTGCCAGCGGACAGCTAGCGGATGGCTACACCTTC. Its translation: CASGQLADGYTF.

This clone showed up just once. The chain's CDR3 is CASSHNNEQFF. The CDR3 DNA sequence: TGTGCCAGCAGCCATAACAATGAGCAGTTCTTC. The chain combines TRBV7-8 with TRBJ2-1; D remains unclear. Trimming removed 5 bases at V and 5 bases at J, with 4 bases between. Germline V gene data show CDR1 as SGHVS and CDR2 as FQNEAQ. The CDR3 is 11 amino acids.

This chain connects TRBV3-1 (or the pseudogene TRBV3-2) to TRBJ1-1; 8 nucleotides match TRBD1. The J segment lost 3 bases and the V segment lost 4 bases, leaving 7 bases of the junction unmatched. Germline V CDR1 and CDR2: LGHDT, YNNKEL (reference sequence). The length of the CDR3 is 15 residues. CDR3 sequence: CASSLWTGSDTEAFF. DNA for the CDR3: TGTGCCAGCAGCCTCTGGACAGGGTCGGACACTGAAGCTTTCTTT.

In nucleotides, the CDR3 is TGTGCCACCAGCGCTGACAGGGAACCCGGGGAGCTGTTTTTT. Amino acid sequence: CATSADREPGELFF. V is TRBV24-1 and J is TRBJ2-2; TRBD1 aligns across 7 bases. The CDR3 runs 14 residues. With 7 bases clipped from V and 6 bases from J, the junction kept 7 bases outside the gene matches. Germline CDR1 and CDR2: KGHDR and SFDVKD.

The rearrangement links TRBV7-8 to TRBJ1-5; 10 bases fit TRBD1. The germline gives CDR1 SGHVS, CDR2 FQNEAQ. The CDR3 runs to 15 residues. V lost 1 base, J lost 7 bases, and 4 bases stayed unmatched. CDR3 in DNA: TGTGCCAGCAGCTTAGGGACAGGGGGGAGCCAGCCCCAGCATTTT. The encoded protein is CASSLGTGGSQPQHF. Together with reference TRBV7-8 and TRBJ1-5, the CDR3 gives the full variable domain: GAGVSQSPRYKVAKRGQDVALRCDPISGHVSLFWYQQALGQGPEFLTYFQNEAQLDKSGLPSDRFFAERPEGSVSTLKIQRTQQEDSAVYLCASSLGTGGSQPQHFGDGTRLSIL.

This chain connects TRBV10-3 to TRBJ2-7; D is unclear. The CDR3 runs 12 residues. CDR1 and CDR2 from the germline V gene are ENHRY and SYGVKD. Trimming removed 2 bases from V and 2 bases from J, with 4 bases in between. Here the CDR3 reads CAISEEPYEQYF. In nucleotides, the CDR3 is TGTGCCATCAGTGAGGAGCCCTACGAGCAGTACTTC.

The CDR3 spells CATRLGAWTGELFF. The CDR3 nucleotides are TGTGCCACCAGGCTGGGGGCGTGGACCGGGGAGCTGTTTTTT. The rearrangement links TRBV10-3 to TRBJ2-2; tentative D call: TRBD1 (6 bases). The CDR3 extends over 14 amino acids. The germline V gene has CDR1 ENHRY and CDR2 SYGVKD. V lost 10 bases and J 5 bases, leaving 17 bases between the germline ends.

The rearrangement joins TRBV6-1 to TRBJ1-6, with D possibly matching TRBD1 (5 bases). The CDR3 runs 15 residues. Germline V gene data show CDR1 as MNHNS and CDR2 as SASEGT. V was clipped by 2 bases and J by 7 bases, with 12 bases between them. CDR3 in DNA: TGTGCCAGCAGTGAAAGACAGATAGCCAATTCACCCCTCCACTTT. Its protein is CASSERQIANSPLHF.